A single sample gave rise to the 22 T cell receptor beta chains below, sequenced in a study of somatic mutations in cytotoxic T cells in rheumatoid arthritis. The method was immunoSEQ multiplex PCR; TCRdb's version includes in-frame clones alone and lacks a portion of them. In the table there are fewer than 25,000 clones, 65% to 85% of which are singletons. Sequencing input: CD8+ T cells sorted from blood. These receptors came from an adult with rheumatoid arthritis.

The rearrangement uses TRBV7-9 and TRBJ1-5; TRBD1 is a possible D gene (5 bases). This CDR3 region has 14 residues. Germline CDR1 SEHNR, CDR2 FQNEAQ (reference sequence). Deletions cut 1 base from V and 3 bases from J, with 7 bases between. The CDR3 region has the DNA TGTGCCAGCAGCTTAGGAGGGGACAATCAGCCCCAGCATTTT. Protein: CASSLGGDNQPQHF.

The chain couples TRBV2 to TRBJ2-1; possibly TRBD2 for D (5 bases). Germline V lookup: CDR1 SNHLY, CDR2 FYNNEI. The germline V and J ends were trimmed by 5 bases and 8 bases, with 10 bases remaining between them. The CDR3 is 12 residues long. The CDR3 is CASSSSRHEQFF. In nucleotides, the CDR3 is TGTGCCAGCAGTTCTAGCAGGCATGAGCAGTTCTTC.

The rearrangement joins TRBV7-8 to TRBJ2-5, with D perhaps TRBD2 (6 bases). Germline V gene lookup returns CDR1 SGHVS and CDR2 FQNEAQ. The V gene lost 5 bases and the J gene lost 2 bases, with 18 bases spanning the gap. The CDR3 has 16 residues. This CDR3 is CASSLLYFGGQETQYF. The CDR3 bases are TGTGCCAGCAGCCTCTTGTACTTTGGGGGGCAAGAGACCCAGTACTTC.

The chain joins TRBV5-1 to TRBJ1-3; D is possibly TRBD1 (6 bases). V lost 1 base, J lost 4 bases, and 12 bases lay in between. This CDR3 has 15 residues. Germline V CDR1 and CDR2: SGHRS, YFSETQ. CDR3 residues: CASSLSAGEGNTIYF. The CDR3 region has the DNA TGCGCCAGCAGCTTGAGTGCAGGGGAAGGAAACACCATATATTTT.

The V and J genes are TRBV19 and TRBJ2-3, with 8 bases aligning to TRBD2. Germline lookup yields CDR1 LNHDA and CDR2 SQIVND (reference sequence). With 4 bases clipped from V and 2 bases from J, the junction kept 8 bases outside the gene matches. CDR3 length: 16 residues. CDR3 coding DNA: TGTGCCAGTAGTACCCTAACGGGGGGGTACACAGATACGCAGTATTTT. Residues: CASSTLTGGYTDTQYF.

This clone was counted only a few times. The chain uses TRBV12-5 and TRBJ1-5, with a possible D match to TRBD1 (5 bases). The germline V gene encodes CDR1 LGHNT and CDR2 FRNRAP. V lost 2 bases to trimming and J lost 2 bases, with 16 bases between them. The CDR3 covers 17 residues. For the CDR3, the DNA is TGTGCTAGTGGTTTGATGACGAGAGGGGCAGGCAATCAGCCCCAGCATTTT. It translates to CASGLMTRGAGNQPQHF.

This sequence joins TRBV27 and TRBJ2-2; D not certain. Trimming took 7 bases from V and 0 from J, leaving 15 bases between them. The CDR3 loop spans 16 amino acids. CDR1 and CDR2 (germline): MNHEY, SMNVEV (reference sequence). In nucleotides, the CDR3 is TGTGCCAGCACCCTTATAGGGTTCGCGAACACCGGGGAGCTGTTTTTT. Translated: CASTLIGFANTGELFF.

The V call is TRBV9, the J call TRBJ2-1; 12 nucleotides align to TRBD1. The CDR3 spans 15 residues. V lost 5 bases and J lost 8; bases outside the gene matches: 8. CDR1 SGDLS and CDR2 YYNGEE come from the germline V gene. CDR3 in amino acids: CASRAGTGGYDEQFF. CDR3 nucleotides: TGTGCCAGCAGAGCCGGGACAGGGGGCTATGATGAGCAGTTCTTC.

The chain links TRBV25-1 to TRBJ2-7; TRBD1 is a possible D gene (5 bases). There are 14 residues in the CDR3. V lost 4 bases and J 2 bases, leaving 12 bases between the germline ends. Per the germline V gene, CDR1 is MGHDK and CDR2 is SYGVNS. In nucleotides, the CDR3 is TGTGCCAGCAGTGTTGGGGCAGGGCCCTACGAGCAGTACTTC. This sequence encodes CASSVGAGPYEQYF.

The chain recombines TRBV5-6 with TRBJ2-1, with 8 bases fitting TRBD1. Germline V gives CDR1 SGHDT, CDR2 YYEEEE. CDR3 length: 13 amino acids. V trimming: 10 bases; J trimming: 9 bases; junction bases outside the gene matches: 12. This CDR3 reads CASAPQGAREQFF. The CDR3 DNA sequence: TGTGCCTCGGCGCCCCAGGGGGCTCGTGAGCAGTTCTTC. Full variable domain (missing parts from reference TRBV5-6 and TRBJ2-1): DAGVTQSPTHLIKTRGQQVTLRCSPKSGHDTVSWYQQALGQGPQFIFQYYEEEERQRGNFPDRFSGHQFPNYSSELNVNALLLGDSALYLCASAPQGAREQFFGPGTRLTVL.

This clone was counted a few times. The V call is TRBV4-1, the J call TRBJ2-7; possible D gene TRBD1, 6 bases. CDR1 and CDR2 from the germline V gene are MGHRA and YSYEKL. The CDR3 runs 16 residues. V was cut by 2 bases and J by 4 bases, with 18 bases left in between. The chain's CDR3 is CASSQREGGGEYEQYF. CDR3 nucleotide sequence: TGCGCCAGCAGCCAACGTGAAGGGGGTGGTGAGTACGAGCAGTACTTC.

The rearrangement links TRBV4-1 to TRBJ2-5; D call uncertain. The CDR3 totals 15 residues. The germline V and J ends were trimmed by 1 base and 3 bases, with 12 bases remaining between them. Germline V CDR1 and CDR2: MGHRA, YSYEKL. Written as DNA, the CDR3 is TGCGCCAGCAGCCAAGCCCCCAGTCAGGAAGAGACCCAGTACTTC. Encoded protein: CASSQAPSQEETQYF.

This rearrangement joins TRBV10-2 to TRBJ2-7; D unresolved. Germline V gives CDR1 WSHSY, CDR2 SAAADI. The CDR3 loop spans 16 amino acids. The germline V and J ends were trimmed by 5 bases and 2 bases, with 19 bases remaining between them. DNA for the CDR3: TGCGCCAGCAGTCACCGAGATTCGGATAGCCCCTACGAGCAGTACTTC. Translated: CASSHRDSDSPYEQYF.

The chain joins TRBV5-1 to TRBJ2-2, with 13 bases fitting TRBD2. J was trimmed by 6 bases and V by 2 bases; bases with no gene match: 4. The CDR3 loop spans 16 amino acids. Germline loops: CDR1 SGHRS, CDR2 YFSETQ. The CDR3 DNA reads TGCGCCAGCAGCTTTACTAGCGGGAGGGTTGCCGGGGAGCTGTTTTTT. Amino acids: CASSFTSGRVAGELFF.

The V and J genes are TRBV4-1 and TRBJ2-1; D tentatively reads TRBD1 or TRBD2 (6 bases each). Germline V gives CDR1 MGHRA, CDR2 YSYEKL. This CDR3 has 17 amino acids. Trimming removed 0 bases at V and 3 bases at J, with 15 bases between. The CDR3 reads CASSQDIGGRSYNEQFF. As DNA, the CDR3 is TGCGCCAGCAGCCAAGATATTGGGGGGCGAAGCTACAATGAGCAGTTCTTC.

The genes are TRBV4-1 and TRBJ1-1, with 11 nucleotides matching TRBD1. Germline V gives CDR1 MGHRA, CDR2 YSYEKL. CDR3 length: 16 residues. V shed 4 bases, J shed 6 bases, and the junction held 10 bases outside the gene matches. The CDR3 reads CASSPMHRDRGAEAFF. The CDR3 coding sequence is TGCGCCAGCAGCCCGATGCACCGGGACAGGGGGGCTGAAGCTTTCTTT.

The chain uses TRBV7-9 and TRBJ2-1; 9 bases line up with TRBD1. This CDR3 spans 15 amino acids. J gave up 9 bases and V 5 bases, and 11 bases lay outside the gene matches. CDR1 SEHNR and CDR2 FQNEAQ come from the germline V gene (reference sequence). Here the CDR3 DNA reads TGTGCCAGCAGCGCCCCCGGGACAGGGACGGGTGAGCAGTTCTTC. This codes for CASSAPGTGTGEQFF.

This chain joins TRBV4-1 and TRBJ2-7, with 9 bases lining up with TRBD2. CDR1 is MGHRA and CDR2 is YSYEKL in the germline V gene. Germline trimming cut 0 bases from V and 6 bases from J; bases unmatched to any gene: 6. This CDR3 has 15 residues. The CDR3 coding sequence is TGCGCCAGCAGCCAAGATAAAGCGGGGGGTTCCGAGCAGTACTTC. Its translation: CASSQDKAGGSEQYF.

The chain recombines TRBV2 with TRBJ2-6; D remains ambiguous. Germline assignment: CDR1 SNHLY and CDR2 FYNNEI. The CDR3 is made up of 15 amino acids. V was pared by 4 bases and J by 4 bases, with 11 bases between. The CDR3 sequence is CASSVARPGANVLTF. DNA of the CDR3: TGTGCCAGCAGTGTGGCACGGCCCGGGGCCAACGTCCTGACTTTC.

The chain couples TRBV29-1 to TRBJ2-2, with D perhaps given as TRBD1 or TRBD2 (6 bases each). Germline V gene data show CDR1 as SQVTM and CDR2 as ANQGSEA. The ends were cut back, 3 bases at V and 3 bases at J, with 14 bases in the middle. The CDR3 is made up of 15 amino acids. The CDR3 nucleotides are TGCAGCGTTGAGTGGCGGGGACAAGACACCGGGGAGCTGTTTTTT. It translates to CSVEWRGQDTGELFF.

V is TRBV19 and J is TRBJ1-2; no definite D call. CDR1 is LNHDA, CDR2 SQIVND, per germline (reference sequence). V was trimmed by 3 bases and J by 5 bases, leaving 16 bases between them. CDR3 length: 15 residues. The DNA for the CDR3 is TGTGCCAGTAGTATCGCGGAATCCCGGGGATATGGCTACACCTTC. It translates to CASSIAESRGYGYTF.

The chain uses TRBV15 and TRBJ2-1, with TRBD2 matching 9 bases. The CDR3 extends over 16 amino acids. V shed 0 bases and J 0 bases; nucleotides not matched to a gene: 0. CDR1 LNHNV and CDR2 YYDKDF come from the germline V gene (reference sequence). CDR3 bases: TGTGCCACCAGCAGAGATAGCGGGAGCTCCTACAATGAGCAGTTCTTC. It translates to CATSRDSGSSYNEQFF.